These 9 T cell receptor beta chains were sequenced from one sample in a study of radiotherapy plus CTLA-4 blockade in lung cancer. Method: immunoSEQ multiplex PCR; TCRdb's copy keeps in-frame clones and lacks some. The profile covers about 97,000 clones, with about four fifths appearing a single time and around 2.8% taken by the ten largest. Source: peripheral blood, taken from a patient treated with radiotherapy plus ipilimumab. These receptor sequences come from a human donor with non-small cell lung cancer who had a partial response to radiotherapy plus ipilimumab. Some clones in this sample may be carry-over from other donors' samples.

There are a few counts of this clone. V is TRBV7-7 and J is TRBJ2-5; maybe TRBD1 (5 bases). Germline values: CDR1 SSHAT, CDR2 FNYEAQ (reference sequence). Trimming stripped 4 bases from V and 4 bases from J, with 19 bases between. This CDR3 spans 16 amino acids. CDR3 sequence: CASSSLGANLGETQYF. The CDR3, as DNA: TGTGCCAGCAGCTCCCTTGGGGCTAACCTTGGAGAGACCCAGTACTTC.

This clone was seen only a few times. The chain links TRBV18 to TRBJ2-7, with TRBD2 matching 12 bases. J gave up 6 bases and V 3 bases, and 3 bases lay outside the gene matches. CDR1 is KGHSH, CDR2 LQKENI, per germline. The CDR3 loop spans 14 amino acids. The CDR3 spells CASSPTSGSSEQYF. CDR3 DNA: TGTGCCAGCTCACCGACTAGCGGGAGTTCCGAGCAGTACTTC.

The chain is built from TRBV29-1 and TRBJ2-7, with D unclear. Germline-derived CDR1 and CDR2 are SQVTM and ANQGSEA. There are 12 residues in the CDR3. Trimming stripped 4 bases from V and 2 bases from J, with 9 bases between. The CDR3 bases are TGCAGCGTTGCCTCTGGCCCCTACGAGCAGTACTTC. It yields the protein CSVASGPYEQYF.

This clone was recorded a few times. This chain connects TRBV28 to TRBJ1-5; D is undetermined. V was clipped by 1 base and J by 5 bases, with 6 bases between them. CDR3 length: 13 amino acids. The V gene's germline CDR1 is MDHEN and CDR2 SYDVKM. CDR3 in amino acids: CASSLSSYQPQHF. In DNA form, the CDR3 reads TGTGCCAGCAGTTTATCGAGTTATCAGCCCCAGCATTTT.

There are a few counts of this clone. The chain is built from TRBV28 and TRBJ2-7; 13 bases are a match to TRBD2. After removal of 6 bases from V and 2 bases from J, the junction contained 4 bases not matched to a gene. This CDR3 region has 15 residues. Germline V gene sequence: CDR1 MDHEN, CDR2 SYDVKM. In nucleotides, the CDR3 is TGTGCCAGCAGCCGGACTAGCGGGGGAACCTACGAGCAGTACTTC. Translated: CASSRTSGGTYEQYF.

This clone appeared a few times. The chain links TRBV7-3 to TRBJ2-3; tentatively, D is TRBD1 (5 bases). The V gene's germline CDR1 is SGHTA and CDR2 FQGTGA. This CDR3 is built from 17 residues. Trimming took 1 base from V and 4 from J, leaving 18 bases between them. The DNA for the CDR3 is TGTGCCAGCAGCTTAAGGGGTCTGGGGCCCATCTCAGATACGCAGTATTTT. Translating gives CASSLRGLGPISDTQYF.

The V gene is TRBV6-6, the J gene TRBJ2-3, with 7 nucleotides matching TRBD2. The germline V gene has CDR1 MNHNY and CDR2 SVGAGI (reference sequence). The CDR3 extends over 16 amino acids. The junction had 13 bases not matched to a gene; V was cut back by 6 bases and J by 4 bases. CDR3 sequence: CASRPLQTSNADTQYF. In DNA, the CDR3 is TGTGCCAGCAGGCCCCTTCAGACTAGCAACGCAGATACGCAGTATTTT.

This clone was seen a handful of times. The V and J genes are TRBV5-4 and TRBJ2-7, with 12 positions matching TRBD1. The ends lost 4 bases at V and 3 bases at J; junction bases unmatched: 8. CDR1 is SGHNT and CDR2 is YYREEE in the germline V gene (reference sequence). The CDR3 totals 16 residues. The chain's CDR3 is CASSPTGTGGNYEQYF. The CDR3 region has the DNA TGTGCCAGCAGCCCCACCGGGACAGGGGGCAACTACGAGCAGTACTTC.

Details on this clone: Germline and junction disagree at one end, which may indicate a read error. The chain uses TRBV5-1 and TRBJ2-3, with D tentatively TRBD2 (5 bases). The germline V gene encodes CDR1 SGHRS and CDR2 YFSETQ. The CDR3 length is 14 residues. The CDR3 here is CAGSPTAGTDTQYF. In DNA, the CDR3 is TGCGCCGGCAGCCCTACAGCGGGCACAGATACGCAGTATTTT.